This is a list of T cell receptor beta chains from one sample in a study of blood T cell repertoires in COVID-19. The method was immunoSEQ multiplex PCR; TCRdb's version includes in-frame clones alone and lacks a portion of them. There are 50,000 to 70,000 clones in the sample; 75% to 95% occur only once, and 2% to 2.5% lies in the top ten. Sample: peripheral blood. The receptors stem from a man aged 55-75 years with acute or convalescent COVID-19. Both conserved end residues are part of each CDR3. The D gene is left open where the match is weak. Clone size is not always given. Where it is, it says once, few, many or a class for expanded clones.

V	J	size	D	CDR3	DNA
TRBV2	TRBJ2-1	NA	NA	CASSDRETLLNEQFF	TGTGCCAGCAGTGATCGGGAGACCCTTTTAAATGAGCAGTTCTTC
TRBV29-1	TRBJ1-1	once	NA	CSVVNRGAFF	TGCAGCGTTGTAAACCGCGGAGCTTTCTTT
TRBV19	TRBJ1-5	NA	TRBD1	CASSSRTGWANQPQHF	TGTGCCAGTAGTTCCCGGACAGGATGGGCCAATCAGCCCCAGCATTTT
TRBV5-1	TRBJ1-4	once	TRBD1	CASSTQTGDNEKLFF	TGCGCCAGCAGCACCCAGACAGGGGATAATGAAAAACTGTTTTTT
TRBV7-9	TRBJ1-2	NA	NA	CASSLPTEPGDGYTF	TGTGCCAGCAGCTTACCGACAGAGCCGGGGGATGGCTACACCTTC
TRBV19	TRBJ2-4	NA	NA	CASSTGIAKNIQYF	TGTGCCAGTAGTACAGGAATAGCCAAAAACATTCAGTACTTC
TRBV6-5	TRBJ2-7	once	NA	CASSYSDQGSYEQYF	TGTGCCAGCAGTTACTCTGATCAGGGGTCCTACGAGCAGTACTTC
TRBV30	TRBJ2-6	NA	NA	CACEFDSGANVLTF	TGTGCCTGTGAGTTCGACTCTGGGGCCAACGTCCTGACTTTC
TRBV27	TRBJ2-7	NA	TRBD1	CASSFSDRGYYEQYF	TGTGCCAGCAGTTTTTCTGACAGGGGGTACTACGAGCAGTACTTC
TRBV30	TRBJ1-2	NA	TRBD1	CAWYTGDGGYTF	TGTGCCTGGTATACAGGGGACGGTGGCTACACCTTC
TRBV27	TRBJ1-5	NA	NA	CASTLKGDSNQPQHF	TGTGCCAGCACCTTAAAGGGGGATAGCAATCAGCCCCAGCATTTT
TRBV5-6	TRBJ2-1	NA	TRBD1	CASSNDRGELFNEQFF	TGTGCCAGCAGCAATGACAGGGGCGAACTCTTCAATGAGCAGTTCTTC
TRBV7-8	TRBJ2-5	few	NA	CASSSRPRGETQYF	TGTGCCAGCAGCTCTAGACCCCGCGGGGAGACCCAGTACTTC
TRBV2	TRBJ1-4	NA	TRBD1	CASALDRGGNEKLFF	TGTGCCAGCGCACTTGACAGGGGGGGAAATGAAAAACTGTTTTTT
TRBV9	TRBJ2-3	NA	NA	CASSSGQRDGDTQYF	TGTGCCAGCAGCTCGGGACAAAGGGACGGAGATACGCAGTATTTT
TRBV18	TRBJ1-6	once	TRBD1	CASSQSGGGSPLHF	TGTGCCAGCTCACAGTCTGGAGGGGGCTCACCCCTCCACTTT
TRBV5-4	TRBJ2-7	NA	NA	CASSLAGVGEQYF	TGTGCCAGCAGCCTGGCAGGGGTAGGCGAGCAGTACTTC
TRBV11-3	TRBJ1-1	NA	NA	CASSAHRVLNTEAFF	TGTGCCAGCAGCGCACACAGGGTACTGAACACTGAAGCTTTCTTT
TRBV6-4	TRBJ1-1	NA	NA	CASREDTNTEAFF	TGTGCCAGCAGAGAGGACACCAACACTGAAGCTTTCTTT
TRBV27	TRBJ2-1	NA	TRBD1	CASSRKGGFNTGSYNEQFF	TGTGCCAGCAGTCGAAAAGGGGGCTTTAACACTGGCTCCTACAATGAGCAGTTCTTC
TRBV4-1	TRBJ1-6	NA	NA	CASSQEASGVSYNSPLHF	TGCGCCAGCAGCCAAGAGGCGTCGGGAGTCTCCTATAATTCACCCCTCCACTTT
TRBV25-1	TRBJ1-3	NA	NA	CASGPGAGNTIYF	TGTGCCAGCGGGCCAGGGGCAGGAAACACCATATATTTT
TRBV19	TRBJ2-7	NA	NA	CASSIGSGSSYEQYF	TGTGCCAGTAGTATAGGATCAGGGTCCTCCTACGAGCAGTACTTC
TRBV6-2/TRBV6-3	TRBJ2-7	once	TRBD2	CASSYATSGPPKPYEQYF	TGTGCCAGCAGTTACGCGACTAGCGGCCCCCCGAAGCCGTACGAGCAGTACTTC
TRBV5-5	TRBJ2-5	NA	NA	CASSFGVSETQYF	TGTGCCAGCAGCTTCGGTGTGAGCGAGACCCAGTACTTC
TRBV2	TRBJ2-1	few	TRBD2	CASFHGTSGTNEQFF	TGTGCCAGCTTTCACGGGACTAGCGGGACCAATGAGCAGTTCTTC
TRBV27	TRBJ2-7	NA	NA	CASSLDSSYEQYF	TGTGCCAGCAGTCTCGACAGCTCCTACGAGCAGTACTTC
TRBV7-9	TRBJ2-1	NA	NA	CASSHGEFSSYNEQFF	TGTGCCAGCAGCCACGGGGAATTCAGCTCCTACAATGAGCAGTTCTTC
TRBV11-3	TRBJ2-2	NA	TRBD1	CASSDRVAGELFF	TGTGCCAGCAGCGACAGGGTTGCCGGGGAGCTGTTTTTT
TRBV9	TRBJ2-7	NA	TRBD2	CASSVEASGRRDEQYF	TGTGCCAGCAGCGTAGAGGCTAGCGGGAGGAGGGACGAGCAGTACTTC
TRBV29-1	TRBJ2-1	NA	NA	CSAEGADQYKEQFF	TGCAGCGCAGAAGGGGCAGACCAGTACAAAGAGCAGTTCTTC
TRBV29-1	TRBJ2-1	NA	NA	CSVATSLAMSSYNEQFF	TGCAGCGTTGCCACCTCCCTCGCGATGAGCTCCTACAATGAGCAGTTCTTC
TRBV6-6	TRBJ2-7	NA	NA	CASSLDGYEQYF	TGTGCCAGCAGCCTCGACGGGTACGAGCAGTACTTC
TRBV2	TRBJ1-1	NA	TRBD1	CASASRGRSPESEAFF	TGTGCCAGCGCCAGTAGGGGGCGAAGTCCCGAAAGTGAAGCTTTCTTT
TRBV6-5	TRBJ1-2	NA	NA	CASRATANYGYTF	TGTGCCAGCAGGGCGACAGCTAACTATGGCTACACCTTC
TRBV15	TRBJ1-5	NA	TRBD1	CATSRDRQGRLQHF	TGTGCCACCAGCAGAGATCGACAGGGAAGGCTCCAGCATTTT
TRBV4-2	TRBJ1-3	NA	NA	CASSPPQGSSGNTIYF	TGTGCCAGCAGCCCTCCACAGGGTTCATCTGGAAACACCATATATTTT
TRBV5-1	TRBJ1-5	NA	TRBD1	CASSSTGGSQPQHF	TGCGCCAGCAGCTCTACAGGGGGCAGTCAGCCCCAGCATTTT
TRBV5-1	TRBJ2-2	NA	TRBD2	CASSTGLAGNTGELFF	TGCGCCAGCAGCACGGGACTAGCGGGGAACACCGGGGAGCTGTTTTTT
TRBV29-1	TRBJ1-5	few	NA	CSVEGGPGQPQHF	TGCAGCGTTGAAGGAGGGCCGGGGCAGCCCCAGCATTTT
TRBV30	TRBJ1-2	once	NA	CAWSRQEGGYTF	TGTGCCTGGAGTAGACAGGAAGGGGGCTACACCTTC
TRBV7-9	TRBJ2-7	NA	NA	CASSRPRDSSSYEQYF	TGTGCCAGCAGCCGACCCCGGGACTCAAGCTCCTACGAGCAGTACTTC
TRBV5-8	TRBJ2-5	NA	NA	CASSSGTSSETQYF	TGTGCCAGCAGCTCCGGAACTAGCTCGGAGACCCAGTACTTC